This record concerns one T cell receptor (beta chain) sequence. Deletions cut 8 bases from V and 6 bases from J, with 7 bases between. This CDR3 has 10 amino acids. Germline CDR1 and CDR2: SNHLY and FYNNEI. Treatment reported: 15 to 20 received Ad26.COV2.S at low or high dose, single or two shots; 5 received placebo; per-sample allocation not given. Day 63 following the first vaccine or placebo injection was when the samples were taken. Produced via immunoSEQ multiplex PCR; TCRdb's table is partial and in-frame only. Of 430,000 or so clones in the sample, around 90% were seen once. The data stem from a study of Ad26.COV2.S vaccination and SARS-CoV-2 variants. Turning to the study itself: The donor belonged to the COV1001 Ad26.COV2.S trial arm.

The V call is TRBV2, the J call TRBJ1-1, with unresolved D. This sequence originates from a person aged 18-65 years who received the Ad26.COV2.S COVID-19 vaccine or a placebo. The sample consisted of peripheral blood, taken in a trial of Ad26.COV2.S vaccine versus placebo. The CDR3 loop is CASGLSEAFF. In DNA form, the CDR3 reads TGTGCCAGCGGCCTCTCTGAAGCTTTCTTT.